This is a list of T cell receptor beta chains from one sample in a study of blood T cell repertoires in COVID-19. Produced via immunoSEQ multiplex PCR; TCRdb's table is partial and in-frame only. The sample yields approximately 140,000 clones, more than 75% seen once. Sequences were obtained from peripheral blood. The source of these receptors is a man aged 55 to 69 with active or convalescent COVID-19. The CDR3 runs from the conserved cysteine through the conserved F or W. The D gene is left open where the match is weak. The size of a clone is reported for some rows only, either as once, few or many, or as a class for expanded clones.

cdr3_nt: TGTGCCAGCAGTTACGGGCAGGGCAGTCAGCCCCAGCATTTT; cdr3_aa: CASSYGQGSQPQHF; clone_size: NA; v_call: TRBV6-6; j_call: TRBJ1-5; d_call: NA
cdr3_nt: TGCAGCGTCCCCATTTCGGCATCGGGTGAGCAGTTCTTC; cdr3_aa: CSVPISASGEQFF; clone_size: once; v_call: TRBV29-1; j_call: TRBJ2-1; d_call: NA
cdr3_nt: TGTGCCAGCAGTCCCGGGGGAGGTCGATCAAGCAATCAGCCCCAGCATTTT; cdr3_aa: CASSPGGGRSSNQPQHF; clone_size: NA; v_call: TRBV27; j_call: TRBJ1-5; d_call: NA
cdr3_nt: TGTGCCAGCAGTTTTATACAGGGATACGAGCAGTACTTC; cdr3_aa: CASSFIQGYEQYF; clone_size: few; v_call: TRBV28; j_call: TRBJ2-7; d_call: NA
cdr3_nt: TGTGCCAGCAGGGCCCCGGACAGGGGGCGAAATGAAAAACTGTTTTTT; cdr3_aa: CASRAPDRGRNEKLFF; clone_size: NA; v_call: TRBV2; j_call: TRBJ1-4; d_call: TRBD1
cdr3_nt: TGTGCCAGCAAGGACACCCCAGTGGGCGAGCAGTACTTC; cdr3_aa: CASKDTPVGEQYF; clone_size: NA; v_call: TRBV2; j_call: TRBJ2-7; d_call: NA
cdr3_nt: TGTGCCAGCAGTTCACCGACTAGAGTACACTACGAGCAGTACTTC; cdr3_aa: CASSSPTRVHYEQYF; clone_size: NA; v_call: TRBV27; j_call: TRBJ2-7; d_call: NA
cdr3_nt: TGTGCCAGTAACGGAAGGGACAGGGGAACAGATACGCAGTATTTT; cdr3_aa: CASNGRDRGTDTQYF; clone_size: NA; v_call: TRBV19; j_call: TRBJ2-3; d_call: TRBD1
cdr3_nt: TGTGCCAGCAGTTTCCTCGGTTCCCGAAAAAACATTCAGTACTTC; cdr3_aa: CASSFLGSRKNIQYF; clone_size: NA; v_call: TRBV28; j_call: TRBJ2-4; d_call: NA
cdr3_nt: TGTGCCAGCAGCGTCTCTAGCGGGAGGGCCAACGGGGAGCTGTTTTTT; cdr3_aa: CASSVSSGRANGELFF; clone_size: NA; v_call: TRBV7-9; j_call: TRBJ2-2; d_call: TRBD2
cdr3_nt: TGCAGCGTGCTGACATTAACTAATGAAAAACTGTTTTTT; cdr3_aa: CSVLTLTNEKLFF; clone_size: NA; v_call: TRBV29-1; j_call: TRBJ1-4; d_call: NA
cdr3_nt: TGTGCCAGCAGCTTGGGCGTGGTAAATGAGCAGTTCTTC; cdr3_aa: CASSLGVVNEQFF; clone_size: NA; v_call: TRBV5-5; j_call: TRBJ2-1; d_call: NA
cdr3_nt: TGTGCCAGCAGCTTACAGGGGGCTTTGCAGACCCAGTACTTC; cdr3_aa: CASSLQGALQTQYF; clone_size: NA; v_call: TRBV7-7; j_call: TRBJ2-5; d_call: TRBD1
cdr3_nt: TGTGCCATCAGTGAACTAGCGGGAGGAGCTGGGGAGCAGTACTTC; cdr3_aa: CAISELAGGAGEQYF; clone_size: NA; v_call: TRBV10-3; j_call: TRBJ2-7; d_call: TRBD2
cdr3_nt: TGTGCCAGCAGCGTAGCTTTCCGGGGCTCTGGAAACACCATATATTTT; cdr3_aa: CASSVAFRGSGNTIYF; clone_size: NA; v_call: TRBV9; j_call: TRBJ1-3; d_call: NA
cdr3_nt: TGTGCCAGCAGTTTATCGGCGGGGACGCAGTATTTT; cdr3_aa: CASSLSAGTQYF; clone_size: NA; v_call: TRBV28; j_call: TRBJ2-3; d_call: NA
cdr3_nt: TGTGCCAGCAGAGTACAGGGGACGAATCAGCCCCAGCATTTT; cdr3_aa: CASRVQGTNQPQHF; clone_size: NA; v_call: TRBV28; j_call: TRBJ1-5; d_call: TRBD1
cdr3_nt: TGTGCCAGCAGCAGAACAGGGGACGGGACTGAAGCTTTCTTT; cdr3_aa: CASSRTGDGTEAFF; clone_size: NA; v_call: TRBV5-6; j_call: TRBJ1-1; d_call: TRBD1
cdr3_nt: TGTGCCAGCAGTAAGGGGGCCAGGTACGAGCAGTACTTC; cdr3_aa: CASSKGARYEQYF; clone_size: few; v_call: TRBV27; j_call: TRBJ2-7; d_call: TRBD1
cdr3_nt: TGCGCCAGCAGCCAAGATCAGCGGCAGCCCCAGCATTTT; cdr3_aa: CASSQDQRQPQHF; clone_size: NA; v_call: TRBV4-3; j_call: TRBJ1-5; d_call: NA
cdr3_nt: TGTGCCAGCAGCAAACAGGGGTCCGGGGACATTCAGTACTTC; cdr3_aa: CASSKQGSGDIQYF; clone_size: NA; v_call: TRBV2; j_call: TRBJ2-4; d_call: TRBD1
cdr3_nt: TGTGCCAGCAGCCTCGAGGAGGGCTACGAGCAGTACTTC; cdr3_aa: CASSLEEGYEQYF; clone_size: NA; v_call: TRBV7-3; j_call: TRBJ2-7; d_call: NA
cdr3_nt: TGTGCCAGTAGTATTGGGCTGTCTGAGCCCCTCCACTTT; cdr3_aa: CASSIGLSEPLHF; clone_size: NA; v_call: TRBV19; j_call: TRBJ1-6; d_call: NA
cdr3_nt: TGTGCCAGCAGCCCACTTCGGCGGACTAATAGTGAAAAACTGTTTTTT; cdr3_aa: CASSPLRRTNSEKLFF; clone_size: once; v_call: TRBV6-2/TRBV6-3; j_call: TRBJ1-4; d_call: NA
cdr3_nt: TGTGCCAGCAGCTCCTTCAGTGGAAACACCATATATTTT; cdr3_aa: CASSSFSGNTIYF; clone_size: once; v_call: TRBV7-2; j_call: TRBJ1-3; d_call: NA
cdr3_nt: TGTGCCAGCAAGGGACTAGCAGAAGATACGCAGTATTTT; cdr3_aa: CASKGLAEDTQYF; clone_size: NA; v_call: TRBV27; j_call: TRBJ2-3; d_call: TRBD2
cdr3_nt: TGCACCGGACAGGGGGCGCGTACCGGGGAGCTGTTTTTT; cdr3_aa: CTGQGARTGELFF; clone_size: NA; v_call: TRBV29-1; j_call: TRBJ2-2; d_call: TRBD1
cdr3_nt: TGTGCCATCAGTCCGCGGGGGGGAAGGGGGCGATTCACAGATACGCAGTATTTT; cdr3_aa: CAISPRGGRGRFTDTQYF; clone_size: NA; v_call: TRBV10-3; j_call: TRBJ2-3; d_call: TRBD2
cdr3_nt: TGTGCCATCAGGGGGACAGAATCGAACACCGGGGAGCTGTTTTTT; cdr3_aa: CAIRGTESNTGELFF; clone_size: NA; v_call: TRBV10-3; j_call: TRBJ2-2; d_call: TRBD1
cdr3_nt: TGTGCCAGCAGCTTTGGGAGAGAGCAGTACTTC; cdr3_aa: CASSFGREQYF; clone_size: NA; v_call: TRBV5-5; j_call: TRBJ2-7; d_call: NA
cdr3_nt: TGTGCCAGCTCACCGGAGATGAACACTGAAGCTTTCTTT; cdr3_aa: CASSPEMNTEAFF; clone_size: NA; v_call: TRBV18; j_call: TRBJ1-1; d_call: NA